Below, 15 T cell receptor beta chains from the same sample are listed, as sequenced in a study of Ad26.COV2.S vaccination and SARS-CoV-2 variants (dated by TCRdb to the early 2020s). Library method: the immunoSEQ multiplex PCR assay. The table was pulled from immuneACCESS by TCRdb, which kept in-frame rearrangements only. Such tables lose some clones; where checked, under half of the loss comes from unresolved V genes, and the rest has no known cause. This sample comprises roughly 500,000 clones, approximately 88% of them detected only once. The top ten clonotypes cover around 13% of the sample. The sample's treatment or condition label, in plain terms: about 20 received Ad26.COV2.S at low or high dose, single or two shots; about 5 received placebo; per-sample allocation not given. Repertoires of vaccine and placebo recipients were sequenced from samples taken on day 63 after the first injection.

The sequences come from peripheral blood, collected in a trial of Ad26.COV2.S vaccine versus placebo. The origin of the receptors is a person aged 18-60 years who received the Ad26.COV2.S COVID-19 vaccine or a placebo.

J is TRBJ2-1 and V is TRBV30; D is unclear. Germline CDR1 GTSNPN, CDR2 SVGIG (reference sequence). Trimming took off 0 bases at V and 2 bases at J, with 2 bases between the two ends. The CDR3 spans 12 residues. CDR3 DNA sequence: TGTGCCTGGAGTGTACCCTACAATGAGCAGTTCTTC. Its translation: CAWSVPYNEQFF. Full variable domain (rest looked up from reference TRBV30 and TRBJ2-1): SQTIHQWPATLVQPVGSPLSLECTVEGTSNPNLYWYRQAAGRGLQLLFYSVGIGQISSEVPQNLSASRPQDRQFILSSKKLLLSDSGFYLCAWSVPYNEQFFGPGTRLTVL.

The genes are TRBV7-9 and TRBJ2-5; possible D gene TRBD2, 6 bases. The CDR3 totals 15 residues. V lost 0 bases to trimming and J lost 1 base, with 9 bases between them. Per germline, CDR1 SEHNR and CDR2 FQNEAQ (reference sequence). The DNA of the CDR3 is TGTGCCAGCAGCTTAGCGGTTAGCGGCCAAGAGACCCAGTACTTC. Translated, it gives CASSLAVSGQETQYF.

The V and J genes are TRBV13 and TRBJ2-7, with D maybe TRBD2 (6 bases). Germline V gene data show CDR1 as PRHDT and CDR2 as FYEKMQ (reference sequence). V was pared by 5 bases and J by 7 bases, with 18 bases between. CDR3 size: 14 residues. CDR3 protein: CASSLRRDLGEQYF. The CDR3 nucleotides read TGTGCCAGCAGCCTAAGGCGGGATCTGGGGGAGCAGTACTTC. The variable domain in full, completed from reference TRBV13 and TRBJ2-7, reads AAGVIQSPRHLIKEKRETATLKCYPIPRHDTVYWYQQGPGQDPQFLISFYEKMQSDKGSIPDRFSAQQFSDYHSELNMSSLELGDSALYFCASSLRRDLGEQYFGPGTRLTVT.

This chain connects TRBV30 to TRBJ1-3; D perhaps matches TRBD1 (5 bases). Germline CDR1 and CDR2: GTSNPN and SVGIG (reference sequence). V lost 7 bases, J lost 4 bases, and 14 bases lay in between. The CDR3 runs 13 residues. In DNA, the CDR3 is TGTGCCTTACATGGTCCAGGGGGAAACACCATATATTTT. This codes for CALHGPGGNTIYF.

CDR3 residues: CATSRVRTSGIRAEETQYF. For the CDR3, the DNA is TGTGCCACCAGCAGAGTGAGGACTAGCGGGATAAGGGCTGAAGAGACCCAGTACTTC. J is TRBJ2-5 and V is TRBV15, with 12 nucleotides matching TRBD2. V was clipped by 1 base and J by 3 bases; unmatched bases: 12. CDR1 is LNHNV, CDR2 YYDKDF, per germline (reference sequence). The CDR3 loop spans 19 amino acids.

J is TRBJ2-3 and V is TRBV28, with 8 bases lining up with TRBD1. The CDR3 length is 14 residues. Germline values: CDR1 MDHEN, CDR2 SYDVKM. The V segment lost 6 bases and the J segment 3 bases; nucleotides outside the gene matches: 5. The chain's CDR3 is CASRTTGVTDTQYF. The CDR3 coding sequence is TGTGCCAGCAGAACGACAGGGGTTACAGATACGCAGTATTTT.

V usage is TRBV3-1 (or the pseudogene TRBV3-2) and J usage is TRBJ2-3; D may be TRBD1 (5 bases). V lost 4 bases and J lost 1, with 9 bases in between. Germline CDR1 and CDR2: LGHDT and YNNKEL (reference sequence). This CDR3 comprises 14 residues. As DNA, the CDR3 is TGTGCCAGCAGCCTTAAAGGGGGCACAGATACGCAGTATTTT. Its translation is CASSLKGGTDTQYF.

This clone was observed once. The chain uses TRBV28 and TRBJ1-1, with D possibly matching TRBD1 (5 bases). Trimming took 2 bases from V and 4 from J, leaving 11 bases between them. This CDR3 has 14 amino acids. Germline assignment: CDR1 MDHEN and CDR2 SYDVKM. This chain's CDR3 is CASSLRGEATEAFF. In nucleotides, the CDR3 is TGTGCCAGCAGTTTAAGGGGTGAGGCCACTGAAGCTTTCTTT.

This clone was seen just once. The gene calls are TRBV21-1 and TRBJ2-1; TRBD2 is the table's D call, not checked against the DNA. TRBV21-1 is reported as a pseudogene. This CDR3 is 15 amino acids long. The CDR3 DNA reads TGTGCCAGCAGCCTACGGGAGTTCGGGCGCAATGAGCAGTTCTTC. This encodes CASSLREFGRNEQFF.

V and J are TRBV25-1 and TRBJ2-1; D unclear. From germline, CDR1 is MGHDK and CDR2 SYGVNS. The CDR3 is 15 amino acids. With 3 bases removed from V and 1 base from J, the gap between germline ends came to 10 bases. CDR3 nucleotides: TGTGCCAGCAGTGACTTAACTCAATCCTACAATGAGCAGTTCTTC. Encoded protein: CASSDLTQSYNEQFF.

V usage is TRBV24-1 and J usage is TRBJ2-3; D unresolved. Trimming removed 8 bases at V and 0 bases at J, with 8 bases between. This CDR3 comprises 13 residues. Per germline, CDR1 KGHDR and CDR2 SFDVKD. In DNA form, the CDR3 reads TGTGCCACCAACCCGGACAGCACAGATACGCAGTATTTT. Protein product: CATNPDSTDTQYF.

With regard to this clone: At the DNA level, this CDR3 is encoded by other sequences in the same sample as well. The rearrangement uses TRBV28 and TRBJ2-3; D is unresolved. With 6 bases removed from V and 2 bases from J, the gap between germline ends came to 6 bases. The CDR3 has 12 amino acids. Germline lookup yields CDR1 MDHEN and CDR2 SYDVKM. This CDR3 is CASSSPTDTQYF. DNA for the CDR3: TGTGCCAGCAGCTCTCCCACAGATACGCAGTATTTT.

The chain carries TRBV3-1 (or the pseudogene TRBV3-2) and TRBJ2-2; 16 nucleotides match TRBD2. Unmatched junction bases numbered 9, after V lost 5 bases and J lost 6 bases. Germline V gene lookup returns CDR1 LGHDT and CDR2 YNNKEL (reference sequence). The CDR3 spans 18 residues. The CDR3 sequence is CASSGGTSGRAISGELFF. CDR3 sequence (DNA): TGTGCCAGCAGCGGAGGGACTAGCGGGAGGGCAATCTCCGGGGAGCTGTTTTTT.

This clone was observed a single time. The J gene is TRBJ2-1, the V gene TRBV6-5; 8 bases align to TRBD2. Germline-derived CDR1 and CDR2 are MNHEY and SVGAGI. Trimming took 7 bases from V and 7 from J; bases not matched to a gene: 12. The length of the CDR3 is 15 residues. CDR3 DNA: TGTGCCAGCACAGTGTCGGGAGCGGGGGTAAATGAGCAGTTCTTC. Its protein product is CASTVSGAGVNEQFF.

V is TRBV28 and J is TRBJ2-5; the D gene could be TRBD1 or TRBD2 (6 bases each). Germline values: CDR1 MDHEN, CDR2 SYDVKM. V was clipped by 6 bases and J by 5 bases, with 16 bases between them. The CDR3 has 14 amino acids. CDR3 bases: TGTGCCAGCAGGTCTGGGGGGCGCGTGGAGACCCAGTACTTC. Translating gives CASRSGGRVETQYF.